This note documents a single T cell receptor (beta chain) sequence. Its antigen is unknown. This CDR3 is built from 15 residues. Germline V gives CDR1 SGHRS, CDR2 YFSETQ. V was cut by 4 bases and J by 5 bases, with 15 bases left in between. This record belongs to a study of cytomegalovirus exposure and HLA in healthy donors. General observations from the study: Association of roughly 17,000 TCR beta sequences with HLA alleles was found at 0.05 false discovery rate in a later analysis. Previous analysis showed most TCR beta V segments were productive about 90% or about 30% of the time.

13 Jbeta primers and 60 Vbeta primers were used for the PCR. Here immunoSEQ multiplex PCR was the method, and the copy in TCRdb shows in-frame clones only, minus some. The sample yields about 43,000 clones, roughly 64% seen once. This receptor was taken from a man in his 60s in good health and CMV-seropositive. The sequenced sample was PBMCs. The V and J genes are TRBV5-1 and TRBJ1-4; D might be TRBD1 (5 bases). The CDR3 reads CASSMNRLGNEKLFF. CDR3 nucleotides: TGCGCCAGCAGCATGAACAGGCTGGGGAATGAAAAACTGTTTTTT.